Below, 18 T cell receptor beta chains from the same sample are listed, as sequenced in a study of shared clonotypes between healthy human individuals. Clones were read by immunoSEQ multiplex PCR, and TCRdb kept only the in-frame ones, dropping some. Of about 1.5 million clones in the sample, approximately 98% were seen once. The sample comprised naive CD4+ T cells sorted from blood. Subset given: CD45RA+ positively selected. The receptors originated from a man aged 25-45 years in good health.

V is TRBV2 and J is TRBJ2-5, with D perhaps given as TRBD1 or TRBD2 (5 bases each). The CDR3 loop spans 14 amino acids. From germline, CDR1 is SNHLY and CDR2 FYNNEI. The V and J ends lost 7 bases and 0 bases respectively, with 12 bases between them. CDR3 in amino acids: CASTGGTYQETQYF. The CDR3 nucleotides are TGTGCCAGCACGGGTGGGACGTACCAAGAGACCCAGTACTTC.

The chain combines TRBV27 with TRBJ2-2, with TRBD2 identical over 10 bases. The CDR3 is made up of 16 amino acids. Germline CDR1 MNHEY, CDR2 SMNVEV (reference sequence). J was trimmed by 13 bases and V by 5 bases; bases with no gene match: 16. This chain's CDR3 is CASSRRTSGGSVGLFF. DNA of the CDR3: TGTGCCAGCAGTCGGCGGACTAGCGGAGGGTCCGTGGGGCTGTTTTTT.

This rearrangement joins TRBV7-9 to TRBJ2-7; D is ambiguous. Germline CDR1 SEHNR, CDR2 FQNEAQ (reference sequence). Trimming took off 5 bases at V and 0 bases at J, with 17 bases between the two ends. This CDR3 has 16 residues. The CDR3 DNA sequence: TGTGCCAGCAGCCCTGGCAGCCGGATAAGCTCCTACGAGCAGTACTTC. It yields the protein CASSPGSRISSYEQYF.

This rearrangement joins TRBV7-2 to TRBJ2-1; 9 nucleotides match TRBD2. The CDR3 contains 15 residues. Germline V lookup: CDR1 SGHTA, CDR2 FQGNSA. J lost 9 bases, V lost 7 bases, and 13 bases had no gene match. Here the CDR3 reads CASKPAPSGIREQFF. In DNA form, the CDR3 reads TGTGCCAGCAAGCCGGCGCCTAGCGGGATTCGTGAGCAGTTCTTC.

The chain recombines TRBV10-2 with TRBJ1-1; weak D call: TRBD1 (6 bases). This CDR3 has 15 residues. The V and J ends lost 0 bases and 7 bases respectively, with 15 bases between them. The V gene's germline CDR1 is WSHSY and CDR2 SAAADI. CDR3 in amino acids: CASSESGGRAHEAFF. DNA of the CDR3: TGCGCCAGCAGTGAGTCCGGGGGCAGGGCCCATGAAGCTTTCTTT.

V is TRBV28 and J is TRBJ1-2, with no clear D. The ends were cut back, 1 base at V and 0 bases at J, with 12 bases in the middle. CDR3 size: 16 residues. CDR1 MDHEN and CDR2 SYDVKM come from the germline V gene. The CDR3 loop reads CASSLLSPPTNYGYTF. The DNA of the CDR3 is TGTGCCAGCAGTTTATTGTCACCCCCAACTAACTATGGCTACACCTTC.

V usage is TRBV30 and J usage is TRBJ2-5; D not resolved. V dropped 3 bases and J dropped 2 bases, with 10 bases sitting between them. This CDR3 is built from 13 residues. Per germline, CDR1 GTSNPN and CDR2 SVGIG (reference sequence). The CDR3 sequence: CAWSGSTQETQYF. Written as DNA, the CDR3 is TGTGCCTGGAGCGGATCAACACAAGAGACCCAGTACTTC.

This chain joins TRBV6-5 and TRBJ1-2; TRBD1 aligns across 11 bases. The ends lost 5 bases at V and 8 bases at J; junction bases unmatched: 4. The CDR3 loop spans 13 amino acids. The germline V gene encodes CDR1 MNHEY and CDR2 SVGAGI. The CDR3: CASSRGDRGGYTF. In nucleotides, the CDR3 is TGTGCCAGCAGTCGCGGGGACAGGGGGGGCTACACCTTC.

The V and J genes are TRBV4-1 and TRBJ2-7; 15 nucleotides line up with TRBD2. The CDR3 length is 20 residues. From germline, CDR1 is MGHRA and CDR2 YSYEKL. Germline trimming cut 4 bases from V and 4 bases from J; bases unmatched to any gene: 17. As DNA, the CDR3 is TGCGCCAGCAGCCCCGCCCTAGGACTAGCGGGAGGGAAAGGAGTTTACGAGCAGTACTTC. Its translation is CASSPALGLAGGKGVYEQYF.

On this clone itself: The sample carries other DNA sequences with the same CDR3. CDR3 sequence: CASTYTDTQYF. In DNA, the CDR3 is TGTGCCAGCACTTACACAGATACGCAGTATTTT. This chain uses TRBV2 with TRBJ2-3; the D is unclear. CDR3 length equals 11 residues. V was clipped by 7 bases and J by 2 bases, with 4 bases between them. The germline V gene has CDR1 SNHLY and CDR2 FYNNEI.

The chain uses TRBV14 and TRBJ2-1; 12 bases line up with TRBD2. The CDR3 sequence is 19 residues long. Germline assignment: CDR1 SGHDN and CDR2 FVKESK. The V and J ends lost 2 bases and 0 bases, in that order; junction bases with no gene match: 8. The CDR3 DNA follows: TGTGCCAGCAGCCAACCGGGACTAGCGGGCCTTAGCTCCTACAATGAGCAGTTCTTC. This codes for CASSQPGLAGLSSYNEQFF.

The V gene is TRBV29-1, the J gene TRBJ2-3; 7 bases fit TRBD1. Germline V gene sequence: CDR1 SQVTM, CDR2 ANQGSEA. J gave up 4 bases and V 4 bases, and 5 bases lay outside the gene matches. The CDR3 is 13 residues long. DNA for the CDR3: TGCAGCGTTGGACAGGGACCCCCAGATACGCAGTATTTT. It is translated as CSVGQGPPDTQYF.

The rearrangement links TRBV9 to TRBJ2-2, with no clear D. V gave up 3 bases and J gave up 2 bases, with 11 bases separating them. The germline gives CDR1 SGDLS, CDR2 YYNGEE. CDR3 length: 15 residues. The CDR3 DNA is TGTGCCAGCAGCGCCTCGGACCCTAACACCGGGGAGCTGTTTTTT. Translating gives CASSASDPNTGELFF.

The rearrangement joins TRBV5-1 to TRBJ2-5; 10 nucleotides agree with TRBD2. Germline V CDR1 and CDR2: SGHRS, YFSETQ. The CDR3 has 15 amino acids. V was pared by 4 bases and J by 3 bases, with 6 bases of the junction left unmatched. CDR3 bases: TGCGCCAGCAGCCCCAGCGGGAGGGTGGAAGAGACCCAGTACTTC. It specifies CASSPSGRVEETQYF. Combining the CDR3 with reference TRBV5-1 and TRBJ2-5 gives the whole variable domain KAGVTQTPRYLIKTRGQQVTLSCSPISGHRSVSWYQQTPGQGLQFLFEYFSETQRNKGNFPGRFSGRQFSNSRSEMNVSTLELGDSALYLCASSPSGRVEETQYFGPGTRLLVL.

This chain uses TRBV10-3 with TRBJ2-2, with TRBD1 identical over 8 bases. V lost 4 bases to trimming and J lost 1 base; unmatched junction nucleotides: 8. Germline V lookup: CDR1 ENHRY, CDR2 SYGVKD. This CDR3 contains 17 residues. The CDR3 is CAISAPGQALNTGELFF. CDR3 sequence (DNA): TGTGCCATCAGTGCACCGGGACAGGCTTTGAACACCGGGGAGCTGTTTTTT.

The rearrangement joins TRBV5-6 to TRBJ2-1, with TRBD2 identical over 11 bases. The V and J ends lost 4 bases and 5 bases, in that order; junction bases with no gene match: 8. The length of the CDR3 is 16 residues. The germline V gene encodes CDR1 SGHDT and CDR2 YYEEEE. Here the CDR3 reads CASSNPGLADNNEQFF. The CDR3 bases are TGTGCCAGCAGCAACCCGGGACTAGCGGACAACAATGAGCAGTTCTTC.

The chain recombines TRBV19 with TRBJ1-1, with 7 bases matching TRBD1. V lost 7 bases to trimming and J lost 5 bases; unmatched junction nucleotides: 7. CDR3 length equals 13 residues. In germline, CDR1 is LNHDA, CDR2 SQIVND (reference sequence). Here the CDR3 DNA reads TGTGCCAGTAAGGGGGCGCCGGAGACTGAAGCTTTCTTT. The encoded protein is CASKGAPETEAFF.

With regard to this clone: An end of the junction differs from the germline gene, which may be a read error. This same CDR3 is encoded by further DNA sequences in the sample. The V and J genes are TRBV5-1 and TRBJ2-1; D unresolved. From germline, CDR1 is SGHRS and CDR2 YFSETQ. The CDR3 has 13 residues. This chain's CDR3 is CASSLDRFNEQFF. CDR3 nucleotide sequence: TGCGCCAGCAGTTTGGACCGTTTCAATGAGCAGTTCTTC.